This T cell receptor (beta chain) was captured in a study of CD4+ T cells in melanoma. As for this clone: As yet, its antigen is unknown.

Study-wide results and limits: Diverse differentiation states were reported for melanoma neoantigen-specific CD4+ T cells. CD8+ T cell, macrophage and B cell function reportedly correlated with neoantigen-specific CD4+ T cells.

The repertoire was sequenced with immunoSEQ multiplex PCR; TCRdb's copy has only in-frame clones and lacks some. The top ten hold 5.4% of the sample, which has more than 15,000 clones, 81% seen once. This CDR3 has 18 amino acids. With 0 bases clipped from V and 3 bases from J, the junction kept 10 bases outside the gene matches. The V gene's germline CDR1 is MGHRA and CDR2 YSYEKL. The TCR comes from a human donor with melanoma. The source material was cells from a culture (not recorded whether cultured in vitro). This chain joins TRBV4-1 and TRBJ1-4; 7 bases fit TRBD1. In DNA, the CDR3 is TGCGCCAGCAGCCAAGAGTGGGGGAACAGGGGTTCTAATGAAAAACTGTTTTTT. Amino acids: CASSQEWGNRGSNEKLFF.